This T cell receptor beta chain came from a study of monozygotic twins with inflammatory bowel disease. CDR1 is MDHEN, CDR2 SYDVKM, per germline. The CDR3 is made up of 13 amino acids. From the 5' RACE reads, TCRdb lists one entry per CDR3 protein and no DNA. The repertoire shows 150,000 to 200,000 distinct CDR3 sequences; the top ten hold under 3.5%. Study-wide results and caveats: Whereas healthy co-twins had higher TCRbeta diversity (inverse Simpson), IBD patients had lower diversity.

Remarks on this clonotype: No antigen is known for it.

The chain recombines TRBV28 with TRBJ1-5. The TCR comes from a human donor with ulcerative colitis or Crohn's disease, or a healthy co-twin of an affected twin (not recorded which). The sample comprised blood. The chain's CDR3 is CASSSLRYQPQHF.